A single T cell receptor (beta chain) is shown here with its context. CDR1 is SGHDN and CDR2 is FVKESK in the germline V gene. With 0 bases removed from V and 4 bases from J, the gap between germline ends came to 9 bases. The CDR3 extends over 14 amino acids. Survey-level immunoSEQ v3.0 assays were run. The repertoire was sequenced with immunoSEQ multiplex PCR; TCRdb's copy has only in-frame clones and lacks some. This sample has roughly 30,000 clones, with 80% to 90% found just once. This sample was taken from a study of long-term antiretroviral therapy in people with HIV. Looking at the study overall: The study's earliest collections predate the 2015 immediate-ART recommendation by about a decade.

Specimen: unsorted PBMCs, collected 0.8 years before starting antiretroviral therapy. This receptor was obtained from a man younger than 35 with HIV. The gene calls are TRBV14 and TRBJ2-5; D call uncertain. CDR3 nucleotides: TGTGCCAGCAGCCAAGATCTAGGGTCAGAGACCCAGTACTTC. As protein: CASSQDLGSETQYF.